The 30 T cell receptor beta chains listed next were all sequenced from one sample in a study of T cells in Graves' hyperthyroidism and ophthalmopathy. The CDR3 regions of TCR beta were amplified from RNA transcripts. A first-round RT-PCR of the TCR CDR3 used the HTBI primer set. TCRdb analysed the multiplex PCR reads with MiXCR anew, one entry per CDR3 protein. This table has 640,000 or so distinct CDR3 sequences, roughly 14% appearing once. Sequenced material: blood. The receptors were gathered from a woman aged 40 to 50 with Graves' ophthalmopathy.

This clonotype was counted many times. V usage is TRBV7-9 and J usage is TRBJ2-7; no definite D call. The CDR3 is 12 residues long. Germline CDR1 is SEHNR and CDR2 is FQNEAQ (reference sequence). The germline V and J ends were trimmed by 5 bases and 5 bases, with 10 bases remaining between them. The CDR3 spells CASSPAPDEQYF. Written as DNA, the CDR3 is TGTGCCAGCAGCCCCGCTCCGGACGAGCAGTACTTC.

Many counts were recorded for this clonotype. The V call is TRBV19, the J call TRBJ2-7; D not certain. V was clipped by 3 bases and J by 1 base, with 7 bases between them. The CDR3 consists of 13 residues. The germline CDR1 and CDR2 sequences are LNHDA and SQIVND (reference sequence). The CDR3 is CASSISSSYEQYF. In nucleotides, the CDR3 is TGTGCCAGTAGTATCTCCAGTTCCTACGAGCAGTACTTC.

The J gene is TRBJ2-7, the V gene TRBV28; D unresolved. V was trimmed by 2 bases and J by 2 bases, leaving 13 bases between them. Germline CDR1 and CDR2: MDHEN and SYDVKM. The CDR3 length is 15 residues. The CDR3 sequence: CASSLGQGIPYEQYF. The CDR3 nucleotides read TGTGCCAGCAGTTTAGGTCAAGGGATCCCCTACGAGCAGTACTTC.

This clonotype appeared many times. This chain uses TRBV11-1 with TRBJ2-7; no firm D call. V lost 2 bases and J 7 bases, leaving 21 bases between the germline ends. The CDR3 consists of 16 residues. Germline-derived CDR1 and CDR2 are SGHAT and FQDESV (reference sequence). CDR3 in DNA: TGTGCCAGCAGCTTAAACGTCCCTGGTCAGTTGGAAGAGCAGTACTTC. It is translated as CASSLNVPGQLEEQYF.

This clonotype was seen at least ten times. DNA for the CDR3: TGTGCCACCAGTGACGAGGCAGGAGGCACCGGGGAGCTGTTTTTT. It specifies CATSDEAGGTGELFF. The J gene is TRBJ2-2, the V gene TRBV24-1; weak D call: TRBD2 (5 bases). V was cut by 4 bases and J by 4 bases, with 12 bases left in between. Germline-derived CDR1 and CDR2 are KGHDR and SFDVKD. The CDR3 is 15 residues long.

In this sample, this clonotype turned up many times. The V and J genes are TRBV6-2 or TRBV6-3 and TRBJ1-5, with 8 bases matching TRBD1. The germline V gene has CDR1 MNHEY and CDR2 SVGEGT. The trim removed 6 bases at V and 6 bases at J, leaving 1 base unmatched. The CDR3 contains 12 residues. CDR3 nucleotide sequence: TGTGCCAGCAGAGACAGGGGTCAGCCCCAGCATTTT. The encoded protein is CASRDRGQPQHF.

This clonotype was found many times. The chain carries TRBV28 and TRBJ1-5, with D unclear. CDR3 size: 16 residues. Germline CDR1 reads MDHEN; CDR2 reads SYDVKM. V was clipped by 4 bases and J by 6 bases, with 19 bases between them. DNA for the CDR3: TGTGCCAGCAGTTCCTCCCTTGGAGGGAGTGGTCAGCCCCAGCATTTT. This translates into CASSSSLGGSGQPQHF.

The rearrangement links TRBV11-2 to TRBJ2-5, with D perhaps TRBD2 (6 bases). The CDR3 runs to 19 residues. Germline values: CDR1 SGHAT, CDR2 FQNNGV. The V end was cut by 0 bases, the J end by 5 bases, with 25 bases between. The CDR3 loop reads CASSLERSRRGPIRETQYF. The CDR3 DNA reads TGTGCCAGCAGCTTAGAGAGGTCAAGGAGGGGCCCAATAAGGGAGACCCAGTACTTC.

This clonotype came up many times. The rearrangement joins TRBV12-3 or TRBV12-4 to TRBJ1-1; maybe TRBD1 (6 bases). Trimming pared 3 bases from V and 3 bases from J, leaving 11 bases between. The length of the CDR3 is 14 residues. As DNA, the CDR3 is TGTGCCAGCAGTTTGGGGGGCGCGGACACTGAAGCTTTCTTT. It is translated as CASSLGGADTEAFF.

The V and J genes are TRBV7-6 and TRBJ1-3; D not certain. The length of the CDR3 is 18 residues. Germline V gives CDR1 SGHVS, CDR2 FNYEAQ. Deletions cut 3 bases from V and 7 bases from J, with 25 bases between. This CDR3 is CASSLQPPGGVQSNTIYF. DNA for the CDR3: TGTGCCAGCAGCTTGCAACCCCCGGGCGGTGTTCAGAGTAACACCATATATTTT. Drawing the rest from reference TRBV7-6 and TRBJ1-3, the complete variable domain is GAGVSQSPRYKVTKRGQDVALRCDPISGHVSLYWYRQALGQGPEFLTYFNYEAQQDKSGLPNDRFSAERPEGSISTLTIQRTEQRDSAMYRCASSLQPPGGVQSNTIYFGEGSWLTVV.

Regarding this clonotype: Being one base from a much bigger clone, this may be a read error. The chain links TRBV29-1 to TRBJ1-2; D unclear. The V gene's germline CDR1 is SQVTM and CDR2 ANQGSEA. V was cut by 0 bases and J by 6 bases, with 11 bases left in between. This CDR3 has 13 residues. The CDR3 reads CSVEDGRSHGYTF. The DNA for the CDR3 is TGCAGCGTTGAAGATGGGCGTTCCCATGGCTACACCTTC.

This clonotype was recorded a few times. CDR3 protein: CSVDGGFNEQYF. The CDR3 DNA sequence: TGCAGCGTTGATGGGGGGTTCAACGAGCAGTACTTC. The chain is built from TRBV29-1 and TRBJ2-7, with a tentative D call TRBD2 (6 bases). Per the germline V gene, CDR1 is SQVTM and CDR2 is ANQGSEA. The CDR3 runs 12 residues. V was shortened by 3 bases and J by 5 bases, with 11 bases between the two germline ends.

This clonotype showed up many times. This rearrangement joins TRBV19 to TRBJ2-7; 12 bases are a match to TRBD1. The CDR3 consists of 14 residues. V trimming: 5 bases; J trimming: 6 bases; junction bases outside the gene matches: 5. Germline V CDR1 and CDR2: LNHDA, SQIVND (reference sequence). CDR3 protein: CASSPWGQGAEQYF. DNA for the CDR3: TGTGCCAGTAGTCCGTGGGGACAGGGGGCCGAGCAGTACTTC.

Ten or more counts support this clonotype. The CDR3 sequence: CASSQTLQGLGGYTF. CDR3 bases: TGTGCCAGCAGCCAGACCTTACAGGGGTTGGGGGGCTACACCTTC. The chain carries TRBV4-2 and TRBJ1-2, with 7 nucleotides matching TRBD1. Germline V gene data show CDR1 as LGHNA and CDR2 as YNFKEQ. The junction had 12 bases not matched to a gene; V was cut back by 3 bases and J by 8 bases. This CDR3 has 15 residues.

There are many counts of this clonotype. The rearrangement joins TRBV28 to TRBJ1-2, with 8 bases identical to TRBD1. The CDR3 has 13 amino acids. V dropped 5 bases and J dropped 6; count of bases not matched to a gene: 5. Germline values: CDR1 MDHEN, CDR2 SYDVKM. The DNA for the CDR3 is TGTGCCAGCAGTCCGACAGGGGTACATGGCTACACCTTC. This translates into CASSPTGVHGYTF.

This clonotype appeared many times. The chain is built from TRBV28 and TRBJ2-2; D call uncertain. Germline assignment: CDR1 MDHEN and CDR2 SYDVKM. This CDR3 is 15 amino acids long. The V end was cut by 2 bases, the J end by 6 bases, with 13 bases between. Written as DNA, the CDR3 is TGTGCCAGCAGTTTAGCATCAAACCCAGCCGGGGAGCTGTTTTTT. Its translation: CASSLASNPAGELFF.

This clonotype was recorded at least ten times. V usage is TRBV27 and J usage is TRBJ2-1; D not certain. The V gene's germline CDR1 is MNHEY and CDR2 SMNVEV (reference sequence). V was shortened by 3 bases and J by 6 bases, with 12 bases between the two germline ends. This CDR3 spans 14 amino acids. CDR3 nucleotide sequence: TGTGCCAGCAGTTTGTCCCCCGTCAGCAATGAGCAGTTCTTC. Translation: CASSLSPVSNEQFF.

This clonotype appeared many times. One end of the junction fails to match germline, which may point to a read error. The chain uses TRBV10-3 and TRBJ2-5; D might be TRBD1 (6 bases). The CDR3 is made up of 14 amino acids. Germline CDR1 and CDR2: ENHRY and SYGVKD. DNA for the CDR3: TGTGCCATCAGTCTTCGACAGGTAGGAGAGACTCAGTACTTC. This codes for CAISLRQVGETQYF.

This clonotype was counted ten times or more. The J gene is TRBJ2-7, the V gene TRBV30, with TRBD2 matching over 13 bases. With V trimmed by 0 bases and J by 7 bases, 6 bases remained unmatched. The CDR3 has 15 amino acids. The germline gives CDR1 GTSNPN, CDR2 SVGIG (reference sequence). The CDR3 region is CAWSVRLAGGGEQYF. In DNA, the CDR3 is TGTGCCTGGAGTGTCCGACTAGCGGGAGGAGGAGAGCAGTACTTC.

This clonotype was detected ten times or more. The genes are TRBV24-1 and TRBJ1-5; 9 nucleotides agree with TRBD1. The V and J ends lost 1 base and 16 bases, in that order; junction bases with no gene match: 4. Germline CDR1 is KGHDR and CDR2 is SFDVKD. This CDR3 is built from 12 residues. This CDR3 is CATSDFGTGYHF. The CDR3 DNA sequence: TGTGCCACCAGTGATTTCGGGACAGGGTACCATTTT.

This clonotype came up a few times. The chain has TRBV4-1 and TRBJ2-3; D gene ambiguous. Germline V CDR1 and CDR2: MGHRA, YSYEKL. The CDR3 is made up of 14 amino acids. Deletions cut 1 base from V and 6 bases from J, with 11 bases between. CDR3 DNA sequence: TGCGCCAGCAGCCAAGGGGATTCCTTTGATACGCAGTATTTT. It is translated as CASSQGDSFDTQYF.

This clonotype was recorded at least ten times. The DNA for the CDR3 is TGTGCCAGCACCGAAAATGAGGATTATACTGAAGCTTTCTTT. Protein: CASTENEDYTEAFF. The gene calls are TRBV12-3 or TRBV12-4 and TRBJ1-1; no definite D call. The CDR3 length is 14 residues. V lost 7 bases and J lost 5, with 17 bases in between.

This clonotype was recorded a few times. The V and J genes are TRBV5-6 and TRBJ1-2; D may be TRBD1 (6 bases). Trimming took off 1 base at V and 3 bases at J, with 25 bases between the two ends. The CDR3 consists of 19 residues. Germline V gene lookup returns CDR1 SGHDT and CDR2 YYEEEE. As DNA, the CDR3 is TGTGCCAGCAGCTTGCCACCAGGGGCCATCTTTGGGGGTGACTATGGCTACACCTTC. It specifies CASSLPPGAIFGGDYGYTF.

This clonotype was detected only a few times. The chain links TRBV19 to TRBJ1-5; 10 nucleotides line up with TRBD1. The germline V gene encodes CDR1 LNHDA and CDR2 SQIVND (reference sequence). V gave up 2 bases and J gave up 2 bases; unmatched junction bases: 6. The CDR3 runs 17 residues. The DNA of the CDR3 is TGTGCCAGTAGTATATGGGACAGGGGTCAGGGCAATCAGCCCCAGCATTTT. Encoded protein: CASSIWDRGQGNQPQHF.

There are a few counts of this clonotype. The rearrangement uses TRBV5-4 and TRBJ2-5; D is unclear. The CDR3 is made up of 13 amino acids. The V gene's germline CDR1 is SGHNT and CDR2 YYREEE (reference sequence). Deletions cut 2 bases from V and 7 bases from J, with 12 bases between. The CDR3 loop reads CASSLPAAATQYF. The CDR3 bases are TGTGCCAGCAGCTTACCTGCCGCGGCGACCCAGTACTTC.

This clonotype has just a few counts. V and J are TRBV7-8 and TRBJ2-3; 10 bases agree with TRBD1. This CDR3 is 15 amino acids long. After removal of 2 bases from V and 5 bases from J, the junction contained 4 bases not matched to a gene. Germline CDR1 reads SGHVS; CDR2 reads FQNEAQ. CDR3 DNA: TGTGCCAGCAGCTTACAAGGACAGGGGGTAGATACGCAGTATTTT. Protein product: CASSLQGQGVDTQYF.

In its sample, this clonotype was seen many times. The CDR3 nucleotides are TGTGCCAGCGGGGACTACCTCTACGAGCAGTACTTC. Its protein is CASGDYLYEQYF. The V gene is TRBV6-2 or TRBV6-3, the J gene TRBJ2-7; 7 positions match TRBD2. Losses at the gene ends were 8 bases for V and 3 bases for J; bases not matched to a gene: 4. The CDR3 covers 12 residues. Looked up from germline, CDR1 is MNHEY and CDR2 is SVGEGT.

This clonotype appeared once. This chain uses TRBV7-3 with TRBJ2-5; tentative D call: TRBD2 (8 bases). Looked up from germline, CDR1 is SGHTA and CDR2 is FQGTGA. V was trimmed by 1 base and J by 5 bases, leaving 17 bases between them. This CDR3 region has 16 residues. The CDR3 DNA follows: TGTGCCAGCAGCTTAATAGGGGGCGCTAGCGGGGAGACCCAGTACTTC. Its protein is CASSLIGGASGETQYF.

This clonotype was seen at least ten times. The chain carries TRBV7-9 and TRBJ2-5; D remains ambiguous. The CDR3 has 16 residues. Germline V gene lookup returns CDR1 SEHNR and CDR2 FQNEAQ (reference sequence). The V end was cut by 2 bases, the J end by 7 bases, with 20 bases between. CDR3 amino acids: CASSLLASSWVGTQYF. CDR3 DNA sequence: TGTGCCAGCAGCTTATTGGCTTCTAGTTGGGTCGGGACCCAGTACTTC.

Ten or more counts support this clonotype. The V and J genes are TRBV20-1 and TRBJ2-7, with D perhaps being TRBD1 or TRBD2 (5 bases each). This CDR3 is built from 13 residues. The V gene's germline CDR1 is DFQATT and CDR2 SNEGSKA (reference sequence). Trimming removed 3 bases from V and 0 bases from J, with 9 bases in between. The CDR3 DNA reads as TGCAGTGCTAGGTGGGACCACTCCTACGAGCAGTACTTC. Translating gives CSARWDHSYEQYF.